The rows below give T cell receptor beta chains drawn from one sample of a study of response to subunit inactivated influenza vaccine. A single record per CDR3 protein comes from TCRdb applying MiXCR to the RT-PCR reads. The repertoire holds 500,000 to 600,000 distinct CDR3 sequences, with 11% to 15% as singletons. The specimen comprised PBMCs from blood, sampled 12 days after vaccination. These receptors were collected from a man aged 50 to 59 who received an inactivated influenza vaccine. Both conserved end residues are part of each CDR3. The D gene is left open where the match is weak. Not every row has a clone size; where given, it reads once, few, many or a size class.

cdr3_aa | cdr3_nt | j_call | d_call | v_call | clone_size
CASSLDPGQGTQYF | TGCGCCAGCAGCTTGGATCCCGGGCAGGGGACCCAGTACTTC | TRBJ2-5 | NA | TRBV5-1 | few
CASSLATTLATDTQYF | TGCGCCAGCAGCTTGGCGACTACTCTAGCAACAGATACGCAGTATTTT | TRBJ2-3 | NA | TRBV5-1 | few
CASSLEQFGELFF | TGTGCCAGCAGCTTGGAACAGTTCGGGGAGCTGTTTTTT | TRBJ2-2 | NA | TRBV5-4 | few
CATSLQGEKLFF | TGTGCCACCAGCCTACAGGGAGAAAAACTGTTTTTT | TRBJ1-4 | NA | TRBV24-1 | NA
CASRERTGDTEAFF | TGTGCCAGCAGGGAGAGGACGGGAGACACTGAAGCTTTCTTT | TRBJ1-1 | NA | TRBV6-1 | NA
CASSYSMRQGFEQYF | TGTGCCAGCAGTTACTCGATGAGACAGGGGTTCGAGCAGTACTTC | TRBJ2-7 | TRBD1 | TRBV6-2/TRBV6-3 | few
CATRQGAWTEAFF | TGTGCCACCAGGCAGGGGGCCTGGACTGAAGCTTTCTTT | TRBJ1-1 | TRBD1 | TRBV24-1 | few
CAISGLAGVETQYF | TGTGCCATCAGTGGACTAGCGGGAGTGGAGACCCAGTACTTC | TRBJ2-5 | TRBD2 | TRBV10-3 | NA
CASSLWLGGDNEQFF | TGTGCCAGCAGCTTGTGGCTAGGTGGGGACAATGAGCAGTTCTTC | TRBJ2-1 | NA | TRBV5-6 | few
CSISLAAYNEQFF | TGCAGCATTAGCTTGGCGGCCTACAATGAGCAGTTCTTC | TRBJ2-1 | NA | TRBV29-1 | few
CAISETSGTYNEQFF | TGTGCCATCTCAGAGACTAGCGGTACCTACAATGAGCAGTTCTTC | TRBJ2-1 | TRBD2 | TRBV10-3 | NA
CASSWSEGETQYF | TGTGCCAGCAGCTGGTCGGAGGGGGAGACCCAGTACTTC | TRBJ2-5 | NA | TRBV7-2 | many
CASSEAQGTQETQYF | TGTGCCAGCAGTGAGGCGCAGGGCACTCAAGAGACCCAGTACTTC | TRBJ2-5 | NA | TRBV25-1 | NA
CASRTIENSPLHF | TGTGCCAGCCGGACAATCGAAAATTCACCCCTCCACTTT | TRBJ1-6 | NA | TRBV12-3/TRBV12-4 | few
CASSESLAGNSGANVLTF | TGCGCCAGCAGTGAGTCACTAGCGGGGAACTCTGGGGCCAACGTCCTGACTTTC | TRBJ2-6 | TRBD2 | TRBV10-2 | NA
CASSLAWGLAENYEQYF | TGTGCCAGCAGCTTAGCCTGGGGACTAGCGGAAAATTACGAGCAGTACTTC | TRBJ2-7 | TRBD2 | TRBV11-2 | NA
CASSRHTGELFF | TGTGCCAGCAGCCGACACACCGGGGAGCTGTTTTTT | TRBJ2-2 | NA | TRBV7-2 | few
CASSFPRERTEAFF | TGTGCCAGCAGCTTCCCCAGGGAAAGGACTGAAGCTTTCTTT | TRBJ1-1 | NA | TRBV13 | NA
CASSLAGHPKETQYF | TGTGCCAGCAGCTTAGCGGGACACCCTAAAGAGACCCAGTACTTC | TRBJ2-5 | NA | TRBV7-6 | NA
CASSPGLAEFQETQYF | TGTGCCAGCAGTCCGGGACTAGCGGAGTTCCAAGAGACCCAGTACTTC | TRBJ2-5 | TRBD2 | TRBV28 | NA
CSVALDREYEQYF | TGCAGCGTTGCGTTGGACAGGGAGTACGAGCAGTACTTC | TRBJ2-7 | TRBD1 | TRBV29-1 | NA
CASSKTGVPETQYF | TGTGCCAGCAGTAAGACAGGGGTTCCCGAGACCCAGTACTTC | TRBJ2-5 | TRBD1 | TRBV6-1 | few
CASSVGSAGGPYEQFF | TGTGCCAGCAGCGTAGGAAGTGCGGGAGGGCCCTATGAGCAGTTCTTC | TRBJ2-1 | TRBD2 | TRBV9 | NA
CASSSGPRNTEAFF | TGCGCCAGCAGCTCCGGACCCAGGAACACTGAAGCTTTCTTT | TRBJ1-1 | NA | TRBV5-1 | few
CASSKDRGFTGELFF | TGTGCCAGCAGTAAGGACAGGGGGTTCACCGGGGAGCTGTTTTTT | TRBJ2-2 | TRBD1 | TRBV12-3/TRBV12-4 | many
CASSPFTSLTTDTQYF | TGTGCCAGCAGTCCCTTCACTAGCCTTACCACAGATACGCAGTATTTT | TRBJ2-3 | NA | TRBV27 | many
CASSPQQGVNYGYTF | TGTGCCAGCTCACCACAACAGGGGGTGAACTATGGCTACACCTTC | TRBJ1-2 | TRBD1 | TRBV18 | NA